These T cell receptor beta chains were read from a single sample in a study of chemoradiotherapy in HPV16-positive cancers. Sequenced by immunoSEQ multiplex PCR; TCRdb stores in-frame clones only, minus some. The sample contains 20,000 to 25,000 clones, roughly 94% of which appear only once. The sample was acquired from a patient who underwent chemoradiotherapy. These receptors originate from a human donor with HPV-associated anogenital cancer. The CDR3 runs from the conserved cysteine through the conserved F or W. The order of the fields is V gene, CDR3 protein.

TRBV7-9	CASSSRTSGGVNEQFF
TRBV10-2	CASSEHGLAINTGELFF
TRBV28	CASRERGWTDTQYF
TRBV7-2	CASSLAVGSYNEQFF
TRBV30	CAWKKGTSNQPQHF
TRBV19	CASSTQGKNEQFF
TRBV9	CASSLRGGANTGELFF
TRBV28	CASSSRGKAFF
TRBV2	CASSFTSLAQHF
TRBV7-5	CVRSSGRTNSYEQYF
TRBV5-1	CASSLGSTGGTRYNEQFF
TRBV4-3	CASSQPGTGELFF
TRBV5-1	CASSLAATSRPGGEQFF
TRBV18	CASSPRVEQPQHF
TRBV28	CASSVLVPQGYGYTF
TRBV7-6	CASSPWRNQPQHF
TRBV30	CAWRGRRGGYGGELFF
TRBV5-1	CASSPRDASGYGYTF
TRBV6-5	CASRKDRNYGYTF
TRBV5-1	CASNRDGTYEQYF
TRBV10-1	CASSEGGQGAAGETQYF
TRBV12-5	CASGLEMNTEAFF
TRBV25-1	CASSGQSWGKQFF
TRBV6-1	CASSEVWGQRIYTF
TRBV2	CASSKQGVGTGELFF
TRBV2	CASSVPQGFYIQYF
TRBV28	CASSFGGNGYTF
TRBV2	CASSPGTSAYEQYF
TRBV5-8	CASSPGQGAYEKLFF
TRBV7-3	CASSLMGGVQEQFF
TRBV30	CAWSKEGSPIHGYTF
TRBV7-9	CASSLSPLAGGQDNEQFF
TRBV2	CASSDPGQPTNEKLFF
TRBV6-1	CASSVLRDGEQFF
TRBV5-1	CASSPRGPSQNTEAFF
TRBV6-6	CASSNPPIGSPSQYF
TRBV7-8	CASSSPGGPTYEQYF
TRBV19	CASSIDSRLVRENTEAFF
TRBV5-1	CASSPGTGGTTDTQYF
TRBV7-3	CASSLGGERRNEQFF
TRBV5-1	CASSLATGVWTEAFF
TRBV27	CASRGHLQETQYF